This record covers a single TCR beta chain. Its antigen is not known. The data were taken from a study of cytomegalovirus exposure and HLA in healthy donors. PCR employed 60 Vbeta and 13 Jbeta primers. Method: immunoSEQ multiplex PCR; TCRdb's copy keeps in-frame clones and lacks some. The sample yields over 100,000 clones, approximately 70% seen once. Germline CDR1 and CDR2: SNHLY and FYNNEI. The CDR3 extends over 14 amino acids. V gave up 0 bases and J gave up 4 bases, with 9 bases separating them. Overall study results and limits: Later work showed greater clonal expansion in HLA-associated TCR beta chains than in equally common others. With later analysis, a missense DCLRE1C variant became linked to TCR beta V- and J-gene trimming. In vitro assays verified that a few CMV-associated chains recognized CMV antigens specifically. Productive status was seen about 90% or about 30% of the time for most TCR beta V segments in an earlier analysis.

This receptor was taken from a woman in her seventies in good health and CMV-seropositive. Sequencing was performed on PBMCs. This chain links TRBV2 with TRBJ1-2, with D tentatively TRBD1 (5 bases). The CDR3: CASSEAVGRYGYTF. Here the CDR3 DNA reads TGTGCCAGCAGTGAAGCGGTGGGGCGCTATGGCTACACCTTC.